These T cell receptor beta chains were read from a single sample in a study of blood T cell repertoires in COVID-19. Repertoires were generated with immunoSEQ multiplex PCR, while TCRdb's copy carries only in-frame clones and drops some. The sample lists about 70,000 clones; 88% were seen once. Sequencing was performed on peripheral blood. All receptors derive from a human donor in a cohort sampled during active COVID-19. The CDR3 runs from the conserved cysteine through the conserved F or W. A D gene is named only where the DNA matches it firmly. Size is omitted from some rows. Given values are once, few, many or a class for expanded clones.

V gene	D gene	clone size	J gene	CDR3 protein	CDR3 DNA
TRBV11-2	NA	NA	TRBJ2-5	CASSLDQAWETQYF	TGTGCCAGCAGCCTAGACCAGGCCTGGGAGACCCAGTACTTC
TRBV5-1	TRBD1	NA	TRBJ2-7	CASSLGDSSYEQYF	TGCGCCAGCAGCTTGGGGGACAGCTCCTACGAGCAGTACTTC
TRBV5-1	TRBD1	NA	TRBJ1-6	CASSRTGNNSPLHF	TGCGCCAGCAGCAGGACAGGAAATAATTCACCCCTCCACTTT
TRBV6-5	TRBD1	once	TRBJ2-3	CASSYSPTGGTDTQYF	TGTGCCAGCAGTTACTCCCCGACAGGGGGCACAGATACGCAGTATTTT
TRBV18	NA	NA	TRBJ2-4	CASSPTVRSGAKNIQYF	TGTGCCAGCTCACCAACCGTTCGATCAGGCGCCAAAAACATTCAGTACTTC
TRBV10-2	NA	NA	TRBJ2-3	CAITTDLADTQYF	TGCGCCATTACGACTGATTTGGCAGATACGCAGTATTTT
TRBV30	NA	NA	TRBJ1-6	CAWVDRYNSPLHF	TGTGCCTGGGTAGACAGATATAATTCACCCCTCCACTTT
TRBV6-5	NA	NA	TRBJ1-1	CASSYSNSMNTEAFF	TGTGCCAGCAGCTACTCGAACAGTATGAACACTGAAGCTTTCTTT
TRBV5-8	TRBD1	NA	TRBJ2-1	CASTYIGTGGLNEQFF	TGTGCCAGCACCTACATAGGGACAGGGGGCTTGAATGAGCAGTTCTTC
TRBV11-2	TRBD1	NA	TRBJ1-1	CASRAQGDTEAFF	TGTGCCAGCAGGGCCCAGGGGGACACTGAAGCTTTCTTT
TRBV6-1	NA	NA	TRBJ1-2	CASSEADFGYTF	TGTGCCAGCAGTGAAGCGGACTTTGGCTACACCTTC
TRBV7-2	TRBD1	NA	TRBJ1-6	CASSIGTGGNSPLHF	TGTGCCAGCAGCATAGGGACAGGGGGGAATTCACCCCTCCACTTT
TRBV27	TRBD2	few	TRBJ2-7	CASSPTHSGRPPEQYF	TGTGCCAGCAGTCCTACGCATAGCGGGAGGCCTCCCGAGCAGTACTTC
TRBV27	NA	few	TRBJ1-2	CASSLSRRTYYGYTF	TGTGCCAGCAGTTTATCTCGCAGAACCTACTATGGCTACACCTTC
TRBV30	TRBD2	NA	TRBJ2-2	CASPFAGGPPGELFF	TGTGCCTCTCCCTTTGCGGGAGGGCCACCCGGGGAGCTGTTTTTT
TRBV30	NA	NA	TRBJ1-6	CAWRNSRSPLHF	TGTGCCTGGAGGAACAGCCGATCACCCCTCCACTTT
TRBV28	TRBD1	NA	TRBJ1-3	CASRPGGSSGNTIYF	TGTGCCAGCAGACCAGGGGGCAGCTCTGGAAACACCATATATTTT
TRBV4-2	NA	NA	TRBJ1-3	CASSPMGDTRSGNTIYF	TGTGCCAGCAGCCCTATGGGGGACACCCGCTCTGGAAACACCATATATTTT
TRBV5-1	NA	NA	TRBJ2-6	CASSLRPTGVSSGANVLTF	TGCGCCAGCAGCTTGAGGCCGACAGGCGTCAGCTCTGGGGCCAACGTCCTGACTTTC
TRBV9	TRBD2	NA	TRBJ2-5	CASSPTSGPQETQYF	TGTGCCAGCAGCCCGACTAGCGGGCCGCAAGAGACCCAGTACTTC
TRBV12-3/TRBV12-4	NA	NA	TRBJ2-7	CASSSQYEQYF	TGTGCCAGCAGTTCCCAGTACGAGCAGTACTTC
TRBV7-8	NA	NA	TRBJ2-5	CASSSSGTQYF	TGTGCCAGCAGCTCCTCCGGGACCCAGTACTTC
TRBV19	NA	NA	TRBJ1-2	CASSPSPGYGYTF	TGTGCCAGTAGTCCCAGCCCGGGCTATGGCTACACCTTC